What follows describes a single TCR gamma chain. Its antigen is not identified. Germline V gives CDR1 GITISATS, CDR2 ISYDGTV (reference sequence). The CDR3 contains 13 residues. The trim removed 0 bases at V and 11 bases at J, leaving 10 bases unmatched. The data originate from a study of Vδ1+ human thymocytes. General observations from the study: Despite high sort purity, approximately 21% of thymic T cell receptor delta sequences were Vdelta2. Thymic TRG and TRD repertoires appeared highly polyclonal, with Gaussian CDR3 length distributions.

Extracted RNA was reverse transcribed into cDNA. The CDR3 regions were amplified by multiplex PCR from V-gene primers to a constant-region primer. TCRdb called clones from the multiplex PCR reads again using CATT. There are 9,500 to 13,000 gamma-chain clones in the sample; roughly 45% occur only once, and just under 2% lies in the top ten. The rearrangement joins TRGV9 to TRGJ1 or TRGJ2. No J gene is reported in TCRdb; it was inferred here by comparing the DNA with germline. Specimen: Vdelta1+ gamma-delta thymocytes from the thymus. Subset defined: FACS-sorted CD3+ TCRalphabeta- TCRVdelta1+ TCRVdelta2- thymocytes. The receptor was isolated from a boy in the first two years of life who had congenital heart surgery. This CDR3 reads CALWEVMEREKLF. Written as DNA, the CDR3 is TGTGCCTTGTGGGAGGTGATGGAGAGGGAGAAACTCTTT.